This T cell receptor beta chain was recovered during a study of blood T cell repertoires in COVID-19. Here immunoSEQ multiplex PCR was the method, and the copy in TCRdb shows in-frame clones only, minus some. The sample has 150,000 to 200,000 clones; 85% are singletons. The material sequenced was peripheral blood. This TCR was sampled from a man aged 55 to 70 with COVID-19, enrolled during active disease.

The DNA of the CDR3 is TGCGCCAGCAGTGACCGACAGGTCACGAGCTCCTACGAGCAGTACTTC. This encodes CASSDRQVTSSYEQYF. The chain combines TRBV10-2 with TRBJ2-7; weak D call: TRBD1 (6 bases). Trimming cost V 3 bases and J 0 bases, with 15 bases left between them. This CDR3 has 16 residues. Germline V gives CDR1 WSHSY, CDR2 SAAADI.